This T cell receptor beta chain was profiled in a study of blood T cell repertoires in COVID-19. Authors' data handling: Estimation of nucleated cell counts was performed using reference gene primer amplification. Sequencing was performed with immunoSEQ multiplex PCR; in TCRdb, only in-frame clones are kept and a portion is missing. D and trimming were read from the DNA, whereas the V and J calls and clone size are those reported in that table. The table lists fewer than 500,000 clones, roughly 87% of them singletons. This CDR3 region has 15 residues. The V gene end was trimmed by 2 bases and the J gene end by 8 bases; junction bases not matched to a gene: 7. The germline CDR1 and CDR2 sequences are SGHRS and YFSETQ.

Sequencing was done on a sample of PBMCs or T cells enriched from blood (not recorded which). This TCR was sampled from a woman aged 18 to 35 who had recovered from COVID-19. This rearrangement joins TRBV5-1 to TRBJ2-1, with 10 bases lining up with TRBD2. Here the CDR3 reads CASSFGAGGLDEQFF. The CDR3 nucleotides read TGCGCCAGCAGCTTCGGAGCGGGGGGGCTGGATGAGCAGTTCTTC.